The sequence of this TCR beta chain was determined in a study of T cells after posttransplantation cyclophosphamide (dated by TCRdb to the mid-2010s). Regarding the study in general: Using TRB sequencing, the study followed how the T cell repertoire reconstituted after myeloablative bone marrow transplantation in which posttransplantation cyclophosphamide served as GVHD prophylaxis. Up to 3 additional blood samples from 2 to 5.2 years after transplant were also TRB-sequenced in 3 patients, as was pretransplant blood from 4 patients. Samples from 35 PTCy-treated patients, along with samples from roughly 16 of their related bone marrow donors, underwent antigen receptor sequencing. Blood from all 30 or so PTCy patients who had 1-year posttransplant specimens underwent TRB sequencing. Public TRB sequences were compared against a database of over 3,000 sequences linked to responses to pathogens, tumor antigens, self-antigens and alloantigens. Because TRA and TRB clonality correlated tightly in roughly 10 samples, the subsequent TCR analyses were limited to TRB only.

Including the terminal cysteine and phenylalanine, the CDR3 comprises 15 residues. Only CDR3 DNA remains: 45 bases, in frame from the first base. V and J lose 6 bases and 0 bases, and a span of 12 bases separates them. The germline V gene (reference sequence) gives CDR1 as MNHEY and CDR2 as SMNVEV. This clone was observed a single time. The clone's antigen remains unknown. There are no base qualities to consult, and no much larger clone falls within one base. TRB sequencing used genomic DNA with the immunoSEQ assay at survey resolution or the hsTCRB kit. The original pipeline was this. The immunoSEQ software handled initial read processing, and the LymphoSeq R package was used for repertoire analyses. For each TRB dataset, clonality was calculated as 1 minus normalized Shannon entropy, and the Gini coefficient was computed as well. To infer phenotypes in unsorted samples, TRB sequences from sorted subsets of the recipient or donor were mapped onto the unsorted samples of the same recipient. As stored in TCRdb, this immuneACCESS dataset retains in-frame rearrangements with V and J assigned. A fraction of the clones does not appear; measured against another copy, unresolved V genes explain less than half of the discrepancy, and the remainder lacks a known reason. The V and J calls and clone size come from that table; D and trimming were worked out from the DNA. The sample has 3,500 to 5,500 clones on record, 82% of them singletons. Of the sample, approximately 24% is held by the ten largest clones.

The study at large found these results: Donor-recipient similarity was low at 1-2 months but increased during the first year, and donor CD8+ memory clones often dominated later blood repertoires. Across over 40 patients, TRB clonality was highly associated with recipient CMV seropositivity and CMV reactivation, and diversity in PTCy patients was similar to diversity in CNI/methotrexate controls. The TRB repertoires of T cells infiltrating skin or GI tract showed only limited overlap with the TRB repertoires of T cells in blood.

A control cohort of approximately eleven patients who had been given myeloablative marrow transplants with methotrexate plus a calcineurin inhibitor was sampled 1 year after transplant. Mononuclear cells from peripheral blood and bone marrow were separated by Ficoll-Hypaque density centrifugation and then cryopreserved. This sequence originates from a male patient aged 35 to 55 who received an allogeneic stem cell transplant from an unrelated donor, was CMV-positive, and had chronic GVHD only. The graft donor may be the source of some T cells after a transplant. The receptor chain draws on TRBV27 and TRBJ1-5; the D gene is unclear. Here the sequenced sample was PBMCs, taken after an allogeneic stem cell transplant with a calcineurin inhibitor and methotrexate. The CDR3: CASRSSTISNQPQHF. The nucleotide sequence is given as TGTGCCAGCAGATCGAGCACGATTAGCAATCAGCCCCAGCATTTT.